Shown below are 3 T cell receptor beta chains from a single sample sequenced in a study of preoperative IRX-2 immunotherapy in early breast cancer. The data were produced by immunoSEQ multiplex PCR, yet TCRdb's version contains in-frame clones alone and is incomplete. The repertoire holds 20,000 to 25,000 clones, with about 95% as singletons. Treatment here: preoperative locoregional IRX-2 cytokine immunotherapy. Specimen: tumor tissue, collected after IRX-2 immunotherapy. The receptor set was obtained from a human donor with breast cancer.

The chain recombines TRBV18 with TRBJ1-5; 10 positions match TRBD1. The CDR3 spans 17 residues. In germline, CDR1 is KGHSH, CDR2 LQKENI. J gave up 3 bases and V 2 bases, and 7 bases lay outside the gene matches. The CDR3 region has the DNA TGTGCCAGCTCACCAGTTGGGGACAGGGGAATCAATCAGCCCCAGCATTTT. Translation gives CASSPVGDRGINQPQHF.

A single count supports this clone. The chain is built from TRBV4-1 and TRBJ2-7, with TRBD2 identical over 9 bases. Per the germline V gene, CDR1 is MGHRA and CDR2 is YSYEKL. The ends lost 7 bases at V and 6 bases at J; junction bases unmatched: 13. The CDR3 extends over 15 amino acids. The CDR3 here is CASTPRAGGPGEQYF. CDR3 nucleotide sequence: TGCGCCAGCACCCCGAGGGCGGGAGGGCCGGGCGAGCAGTACTTC.

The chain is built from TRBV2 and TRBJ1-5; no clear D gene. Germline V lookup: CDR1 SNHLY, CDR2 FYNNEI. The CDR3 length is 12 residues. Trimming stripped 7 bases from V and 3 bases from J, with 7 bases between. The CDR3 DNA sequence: TGTGCCAGCAAGAACGACAATCAGCCCCAGCATTTT. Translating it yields CASKNDNQPQHF.